This T cell receptor (beta chain) stems from a study of neurological immune-mediated disorders. Study-level information: Secondary progressive disease was present in 3, and relapsing-remitting disease in approximately 30, of the approximately 35 multiple sclerosis patients.

The starting material, 2 million PBMCs stored at -80 C, gave rise to the unsorted libraries. CDR3 length: 17 residues. The V segment lost 2 bases and the J segment 4 bases; nucleotides outside the gene matches: 12. Germline V CDR1 and CDR2: SSHAT, FNYEAQ (reference sequence). At least ten counts were recorded for this clonotype. Synthesis of cDNA was performed by 5'RACE using 10-nucleotide random UMIs. TCRdb fed the 5' RACE reads into MiXCR, producing one record per CDR3 protein. The sample records around 130,000 distinct CDR3 sequences, more than 2.5% being singletons. This receptor was obtained from a woman aged 25 to 39 with multiple sclerosis. The chain links TRBV7-7 to TRBJ1-1; 8 bases line up with TRBD1. Material: PBMCs. In DNA form, the CDR3 reads TGTGCCAGCAGCTTACCGAGACAGGGGCGATGGGGCACTGAAGCTTTCTTT. Its protein product is CASSLPRQGRWGTEAFF.